The 20 T cell receptor beta chains given below trace back to one sample, sequenced in a study of cytomegalovirus exposure and HLA in healthy donors. PCR used 60 Vbeta primers and 13 Jbeta primers. Using immunoSEQ multiplex PCR, the repertoire was profiled, and TCRdb retains in-frame clones only, with some absent. The data hold 120,000 or so clones, with more than 70% observed a single time. Sample: PBMCs. The receptors shown here come from a woman aged 55-69 years in good health and CMV-seropositive.

J is TRBJ1-1 and V is TRBV7-9; D not resolved. Between the trimmed V and J ends, which lost 5 bases and 8 bases, there was a span of 12 bases. Germline loops: CDR1 SEHNR, CDR2 FQNEAQ (reference sequence). The CDR3 contains 12 residues. The CDR3 nucleotides read TGTGCCAGCAGCAGTTCTACGTGGGAAGCTTTCTTT. Its translation: CASSSSTWEAFF.

The chain has TRBV28 and TRBJ1-5; D possibly corresponds to TRBD1 (5 bases). The CDR3 extends over 15 amino acids. Per the germline V gene, CDR1 is MDHEN and CDR2 is SYDVKM. Trimming cost V 10 bases and J 0 bases, with 16 bases left between them. CDR3 nucleotides: TGTGCCATTACAGTAGGGACTGATAGCAATCAGCCCCAGCATTTT. Protein: CAITVGTDSNQPQHF.

The V gene is TRBV7-9, the J gene TRBJ1-4; TRBD1 is a possible D gene (5 bases). CDR3 size: 14 residues. Germline values: CDR1 SEHNR, CDR2 FQNEAQ (reference sequence). Trimming cost V 5 bases and J 7 bases, with 14 bases left between them. The CDR3 loop is CASSPGGWGEKLFF. The DNA for the CDR3 is TGTGCCAGCAGCCCCGGGGGTTGGGGTGAAAAACTGTTTTTT.

This clone was seen more than once but under ten times. The chain recombines TRBV4-1 with TRBJ1-4, with 10 positions matching TRBD1. The germline gives CDR1 MGHRA, CDR2 YSYEKL. CDR3 length: 13 amino acids. The J segment lost 14 bases and the V segment lost 5 bases, leaving 8 bases of the junction unmatched. The CDR3 sequence: CASSNLLGQGLFF. The CDR3 nucleotides read TGCGCCAGCAGCAACCTTCTGGGACAGGGGCTGTTTTTT.

This clone was counted a few times. This chain uses TRBV5-1 with TRBJ2-7; 12 bases are shared with TRBD2. The CDR3 length is 17 residues. V lost 0 bases, J lost 5 bases, and 9 bases stayed unmatched. Germline V CDR1 and CDR2: SGHRS, YFSETQ. The CDR3 nucleotides read TGCGCCAGCAGCTTGGGGACTAGCGGGATACCATTGGACGAGCAGTACTTC. This translates into CASSLGTSGIPLDEQYF.

The chain has TRBV11-3 and TRBJ2-7, with D possibly matching TRBD1 (5 bases). The ends were cut back, 3 bases at V and 3 bases at J, with 6 bases in the middle. This CDR3 is built from 12 residues. Germline V gene lookup returns CDR1 SGHNT and CDR2 YENEEA. The CDR3 here is CASSLDNYEQYF. In nucleotides, the CDR3 is TGTGCCAGCAGCTTGGACAACTACGAGCAGTACTTC. The full variable domain, rest sourced from reference TRBV11-3 and TRBJ2-7, is EAGVVQSPRYKIIEKKQPVAFWCNPISGHNTLYWYLQNLGQGPELLIRYENEEAVDDSQLPKDRFSAERLKGVDSTLKIQPAELGDSAVYLCASSLDNYEQYFGPGTRLTVT.

This rearrangement joins TRBV7-2 to TRBJ1-3; 8 bases align to TRBD1. This CDR3 is 15 amino acids long. Germline loops: CDR1 SGHTA, CDR2 FQGNSA. J gave up 7 bases and V 2 bases, and 7 bases lay outside the gene matches. CDR3 nucleotides: TGTGCCAGCAGCTTAAACGGACAGGGTGGCAACACCATATATTTT. Protein sequence: CASSLNGQGGNTIYF.

This clone was seen more than once but under ten times. The chain combines TRBV18 with TRBJ2-5; D is uncertain. The end of the DNA fits TRBJ2-7 better, so the J call may be wrong. Germline-derived CDR1 and CDR2 are KGHSH and LQKENI. The CDR3 sequence is 12 residues long. The CDR3, as DNA: TGTGCCAGCTCATACAAGGACTACGAGCAGTACTTC. Its translation: CASSYKDYEQYF.

The chain employs TRBV19 and TRBJ2-1; TRBD2 is a possible D gene (6 bases). Per the germline V gene, CDR1 is LNHDA and CDR2 is SQIVND (reference sequence). Trimming left V 3 bases short and J 4 bases short, with 13 bases between. The CDR3 is 15 amino acids. CDR3 in DNA: TGTGCCAGTAGTATTGTATTTGGGGGGTACAATGAGCAGTTCTTC. It is translated as CASSIVFGGYNEQFF.

This chain uses TRBV9 with TRBJ2-3; 11 bases are a match to TRBD2. V gave up 0 bases and J gave up 0 bases; unmatched junction bases: 3. Germline CDR1 SGDLS, CDR2 YYNGEE. CDR3 length: 17 residues. CDR3 sequence reads: CASSVVGLAVSTDTQYF. The CDR3 DNA is TGTGCCAGCAGCGTAGTGGGACTAGCGGTTAGCACAGATACGCAGTATTTT.

V and J are TRBV5-1 and TRBJ1-1, with D perhaps matching TRBD1 (6 bases). V lost 2 bases and J 0 bases, leaving 8 bases between the germline ends. The germline V gene encodes CDR1 SGHRS and CDR2 YFSETQ. CDR3 length: 14 residues. CDR3 region: CASSFRGMNTEAFF. CDR3 coding DNA: TGCGCCAGCAGCTTCAGGGGAATGAACACTGAAGCTTTCTTT.

The chain is built from TRBV5-1 and TRBJ2-3; 7 nucleotides line up with TRBD2. Germline loops: CDR1 SGHRS, CDR2 YFSETQ. The CDR3 length is 16 residues. The V and J ends lost 0 bases and 1 base, in that order; junction bases with no gene match: 5. The CDR3 loop reads CASSLGDLAGTDTQYF. CDR3 DNA: TGCGCCAGCAGCTTGGGGGATCTAGCGGGCACAGATACGCAGTATTTT. The whole variable domain, filled in from reference TRBV5-1 and TRBJ2-3, reads KAGVTQTPRYLIKTRGQQVTLSCSPISGHRSVSWYQQTPGQGLQFLFEYFSETQRNKGNFPGRFSGRQFSNSRSEMNVSTLELGDSALYLCASSLGDLAGTDTQYFGPGTRLTVL.

The rearrangement joins TRBV6-5 to TRBJ2-7; TRBD1 aligns across 10 bases. Per germline, CDR1 MNHEY and CDR2 SVGAGI. V gave up 6 bases and J gave up 0 bases; unmatched junction bases: 2. This CDR3 is 14 amino acids long. CDR3 DNA sequence: TGTGCCAGCAGGTGGGACAGGGGCTCCTACGAGCAGTACTTC. Translation: CASRWDRGSYEQYF.

The chain has TRBV5-1 and TRBJ2-2, with 8 bases fitting TRBD2. Germline V CDR1 and CDR2: SGHRS, YFSETQ. Trimming at V came to 7 bases and at J to 7 bases, leaving 6 bases not matched to a gene. The CDR3 length is 13 residues. This CDR3 is CASPGGEGGELFF. Here the CDR3 DNA reads TGCGCCAGCCCCGGGGGGGAGGGCGGGGAGCTGTTTTTT. The full variable domain, completed using reference TRBV5-1 and TRBJ2-2, is KAGVTQTPRYLIKTRGQQVTLSCSPISGHRSVSWYQQTPGQGLQFLFEYFSETQRNKGNFPGRFSGRQFSNSRSEMNVSTLELGDSALYLCASPGGEGGELFFGEGSRLTVL.

This clone was recorded a few times. The chain couples TRBV4-1 to TRBJ2-2; no definite D call. Trimming cost V 0 bases and J 4 bases, with 6 bases left between them. Looked up from germline, CDR1 is MGHRA and CDR2 is YSYEKL. The CDR3 has 14 residues. The CDR3 region is CASSQEASTGELFF. For the CDR3, the DNA is TGCGCCAGCAGCCAAGAGGCCAGCACCGGGGAGCTGTTTTTT.

The chain couples TRBV29-1 to TRBJ1-2, with TRBD1 as a possible D gene (6 bases). V was clipped by 5 bases and J by 1 base, with 20 bases between them. Germline CDR1 SQVTM, CDR2 ANQGSEA. CDR3 length: 16 residues. Here the CDR3 reads CSVISRSTGFNYGYTF. CDR3 coding DNA: TGCAGCGTTATAAGCCGGAGTACAGGGTTTAACTATGGCTACACCTTC.

There are many counts of this clone. The V call is TRBV7-2, the J call TRBJ1-5; a weak D match, TRBD1 (5 bases). Germline V gene lookup returns CDR1 SGHTA and CDR2 FQGNSA. The length of the CDR3 is 15 residues. V shed 5 bases and J shed 2 bases, with 13 bases lying between them. The CDR3 region is CASSGWEQGNQPQHF. The CDR3, as DNA: TGTGCCAGCAGCGGATGGGAACAGGGCAATCAGCCCCAGCATTTT.

The chain is built from TRBV6-5 and TRBJ2-3; 7 bases align to TRBD1. CDR1 and CDR2 from the germline V gene are MNHEY and SVGAGI. Trimming removed 6 bases from V and 3 bases from J; junction bases left unmatched: 6. The CDR3 is 14 residues long. This chain's CDR3 is CASSLGTATDTQYF. The CDR3 coding sequence is TGTGCCAGCAGCCTCGGGACAGCAACAGATACGCAGTATTTT.

V gene TRBV10-2 combines with J gene TRBJ2-7; D ambiguous. The CDR3 length is 11 residues. Deletions cut 2 bases from V and 4 bases from J, with 3 bases between. CDR1 is WSHSY and CDR2 is SAAADI in the germline V gene. In DNA, the CDR3 is TGCGCCAGCAGTGAGCAGTACGAGCAGTACTTC. Amino acids: CASSEQYEQYF.

The count of this clone is one. The J gene is TRBJ2-7, the V gene TRBV7-9; TRBD1 matches at 7 bases. This CDR3 region has 15 residues. From germline, CDR1 is SEHNR and CDR2 FQNEAQ (reference sequence). Losses at the gene ends were 2 bases for V and 2 bases for J; bases not matched to a gene: 6. The CDR3 reads CASSLYGTVPYEQYF. The CDR3 DNA sequence: TGTGCCAGCAGCTTATACGGGACAGTCCCCTACGAGCAGTACTTC.